This T cell receptor beta chain was recovered during a study of CD8 T cell repertoires and HIV-1 epitope variants. A word on this clone: The antigen is unknown.

The CDR3 runs 13 residues. From germline, CDR1 is LNHDA and CDR2 SQIVND (reference sequence). Trimming stripped 6 bases from V and 4 bases from J, with 12 bases between. Assay used: immunoSEQ multiplex PCR; TCRdb lists only in-frame clones, some missing. The sample includes 2,700 or so clones, roughly 66% of them seen just once. The material sequenced was cultured CD8+ T cells derived from PBMCs. The rearrangement joins TRBV19 to TRBJ1-1; D not certain. The sequence was obtained from a male donor with HIV. CDR3 bases: TGTGCCAGTAGCCCGGGTTGGGGCACTGAAGCTTTCTTT. As protein: CASSPGWGTEAFF.